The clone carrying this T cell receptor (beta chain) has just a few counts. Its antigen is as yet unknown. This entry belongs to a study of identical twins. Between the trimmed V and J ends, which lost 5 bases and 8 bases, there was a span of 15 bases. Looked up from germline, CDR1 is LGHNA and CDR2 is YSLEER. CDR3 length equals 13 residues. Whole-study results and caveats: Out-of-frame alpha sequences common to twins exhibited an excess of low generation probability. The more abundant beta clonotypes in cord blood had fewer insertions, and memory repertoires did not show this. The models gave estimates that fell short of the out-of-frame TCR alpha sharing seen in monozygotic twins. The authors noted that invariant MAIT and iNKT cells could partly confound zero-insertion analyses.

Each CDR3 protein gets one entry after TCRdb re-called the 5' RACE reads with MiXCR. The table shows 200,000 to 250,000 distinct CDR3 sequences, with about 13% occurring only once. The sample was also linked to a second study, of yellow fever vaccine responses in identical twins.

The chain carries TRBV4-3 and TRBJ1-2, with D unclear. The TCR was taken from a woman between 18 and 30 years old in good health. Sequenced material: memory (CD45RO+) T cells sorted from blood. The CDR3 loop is CASSKTNERGYTF. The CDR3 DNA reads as TGCGCCAGCAGCAAGACCAACGAGCGGGGCTACACCTTC.